Listed below are T cell receptor beta chains from one sample, sequenced in a study of spatial heterogeneity in lung cancer. MiXCR was run by TCRdb on the 5' RACE reads, yielding one entry per CDR3 protein. Among about 27,000 distinct CDR3 sequences listed, about 7.6% were seen once. The sample was lung tumor tissue, taken at surgery. Receptors were obtained from a male donor with early-stage non-small cell lung cancer. CDR3s include the opening cysteine and the closing phenylalanine or tryptophan. D genes are given only for firm matches. A row's size may be missing; if present it is once, few, many or a size class.

D gene	V gene	J gene	clone size	CDR3 DNA	CDR3 protein
.	TRBV7-2	TRBJ2-1	many	TGTGCCAGCAGCTTAGCCCCCCTGCAAGCGTCGATAAACAATGAGCAGTTCTTC	CASSLAPLQASINNEQFF
.	TRBV7-2	TRBJ2-7	many	TGTGCCAGCAGCTTTCGGGGAGGGACAACCTACGAGCAGTACTTC	CASSFRGGTTYEQYF
.	TRBV6-1	TRBJ1-1	many	TGTGCCAGCAGTCGAGACAGGAGATCTGAAGCTTTCTTT	CASSRDRRSEAFF
TRBD1	TRBV7-9	TRBJ2-7	many	TGTGCCAGCAGCACCCCCGGACAGGGGTTCGGGGAGCAGTACTTC	CASSTPGQGFGEQYF
TRBD2	TRBV29-1	TRBJ2-7	few	TGCAGCGTTTATGGCGGGAGCTCCTACGAGCAGTACTTC	CSVYGGSSYEQYF
.	TRBV12-3/TRBV12-4	TRBJ2-6	few	TGTGCCAGCACCTCCGTGCCTGGGGCCAACGTCCTGACTTTC	CASTSVPGANVLTF
.	TRBV20-1	TRBJ2-1	many	TGCAGTGCAAGGACTGGCTCCTACAATGAGCAGTTCTTC	CSARTGSYNEQFF
.	TRBV5-1	TRBJ2-1	many	TGCGCCAGCAGCCTGAACCACAGGACAGACCCTAATGAGCAGTTCTTC	CASSLNHRTDPNEQFF
TRBD1	TRBV7-2	TRBJ1-5	many	TGTGCCAGCAGTTTTACAGGGGAACAGCCCCAGCATTTT	CASSFTGEQPQHF
.	TRBV9	TRBJ2-3	.	TGTGCCAGCAGCACATACACAGATACGCAGTATTTT	CASSTYTDTQYF
.	TRBV11-2	TRBJ2-3	.	TGTGCCAGCAGCACCGGGACGGATCCGAGCACAGATACGCAGTATTTT	CASSTGTDPSTDTQYF
.	TRBV20-1	TRBJ1-5	many	TGCAGTGCTAGGGAGGGTACTCAGCCCCAGCATTTT	CSAREGTQPQHF
.	TRBV5-1	TRBJ2-3	.	TGCGCCAGCAGCTTGGAGGGAGTCACAGATACGCAGTATTTT	CASSLEGVTDTQYF
TRBD2	TRBV7-9	TRBJ2-3	many	TGTGCCAGCAGCTTAGGTAGACTAGCGGGGGCCACAGATACGCAGTATTTT	CASSLGRLAGATDTQYF
.	TRBV29-1	TRBJ1-1	few	TGCAGCGTTGCATGGCAGGGGAACACTGAAGCTTTCTTT	CSVAWQGNTEAFF
.	TRBV6-5	TRBJ1-3	many	TGTGCCAGCAGTTACGGTAGAGAAGGCTCTGGAAACACCATATATTTT	CASSYGREGSGNTIYF
.	TRBV12-3/TRBV12-4	TRBJ2-1	many	TGTGCCAGCAGTTTCTATCGGAATGAGCAGTTCTTC	CASSFYRNEQFF
.	TRBV6-2/TRBV6-3	TRBJ2-1	many	TGTGCCAGCAGTTACTCGACGCCGGGCAATGAGCAGTTCTTC	CASSYSTPGNEQFF
TRBD1	TRBV7-2	TRBJ2-1	.	TGTGCCAGCAGCTTGACAGGGGGCCACAATGAGCAGTTCTTC	CASSLTGGHNEQFF
.	TRBV7-2	TRBJ2-2	many	TGTGCCAGCAGCTTAGGGCTCTACACCGGGGAGCTGTTTTTT	CASSLGLYTGELFF
TRBD1	TRBV5-1	TRBJ2-5	many	TGCGCCAGCAGCAGAGGACAGGGAATTGAGGAGACCCAGTACTTC	CASSRGQGIEETQYF
.	TRBV24-1	TRBJ2-1	many	TGTGCCACCAGTGAGAAATTCGGGGGCGATGAGCAGTTCTTC	CATSEKFGGDEQFF
TRBD1	TRBV5-5	TRBJ2-4	few	TGTGCCAGCAGACCGGGACAGGGAAACATTCAGTACTTC	CASRPGQGNIQYF
.	TRBV12-3/TRBV12-4	TRBJ1-5	many	TGTGCCAGCAGTTTATCAGGGATGGGCAATCAGCCCCAGCATTTT	CASSLSGMGNQPQHF
TRBD2	TRBV9	TRBJ2-2	many	TGTGCCAGCAGCGTTAGACTAGCAGGCACCGGGGAGCTGTTTTTT	CASSVRLAGTGELFF
.	TRBV7-2	TRBJ1-2	many	TGTGCCAGCAGCTCTTACGGGGGGCAGAACTATGGCTACACCTTC	CASSSYGGQNYGYTF
TRBD2	TRBV7-2	TRBJ2-4	many	TGTGCCAGCAGCTTAGCGCTTAGCGGGGGGGCCGATGCCAAAAACATTCAGTACTTC	CASSLALSGGADAKNIQYF
.	TRBV5-1	TRBJ2-1	many	TGCGCCAGCAGCTTGCAAGGGGCAGGGAACAATGAGCAGTTCTTC	CASSLQGAGNNEQFF
.	TRBV9	TRBJ2-1	many	TGTGCCAGCAGCGTAGTCCGGGGGGAGCAGTTCTTC	CASSVVRGEQFF
.	TRBV9	TRBJ2-3	few	TGTGCCAGCAGTACAGGGCCCACAGATACGCAGTATTTT	CASSTGPTDTQYF
.	TRBV19	TRBJ2-6	.	TGTGCCAGTACCTTAGGACGTGTCTCTGGGGCCAACGTCCTGACTTTC	CASTLGRVSGANVLTF
.	TRBV6-2/TRBV6-3	TRBJ1-5	few	TGTGCCAGCAGTTACGGCGGGGCTGACAATCAGCCCCAGCATTTT	CASSYGGADNQPQHF
.	TRBV20-1	TRBJ1-1	.	TGCAGTGCGGGCCCCCGACACAGAACTGGGAACACTGAAGCTTTCTTT	CSAGPRHRTGNTEAFF
.	TRBV4-3	TRBJ1-1	many	TGCGCCAGCAGCCAAGATGTACGACACACTGAAGCTTTCTTT	CASSQDVRHTEAFF
TRBD1	TRBV20-1	TRBJ2-5	many	TGCAGTGCTGCGGGACAGGGCGGGCGTGAGACCCAGTACTTC	CSAAGQGGRETQYF
.	TRBV10-2	TRBJ2-3	.	TGCGCCAGCTTCTGGGATACGCAGTATTTT	CASFWDTQYF
.	TRBV7-8	TRBJ2-1	many	TGTGCCAGCAGCTTAGCCAGGGACTTTAGGCGCTATGAGCAGTTCTTC	CASSLARDFRRYEQFF
.	TRBV30	TRBJ2-1	once	TGTGCCCGGAGTGTTCTAGGGTCGGGTGGTGAGCAGTTCTTC	CARSVLGSGGEQFF
.	TRBV6-2/TRBV6-3	TRBJ1-5	many	TGTGCCAGCAGTTACTCAGGGGTTCGCTATCAGCCCCAGCATTTT	CASSYSGVRYQPQHF
TRBD2	TRBV5-5	TRBJ2-3	many	TGTGCCAGCAGCTTGACTAGCGGCTATACGCAGTATTTT	CASSLTSGYTQYF
.	TRBV29-1	TRBJ2-3	many	TGCAGCGTTGAATCAGGGTCCGGCGCAGATACGCAGTATTTT	CSVESGSGADTQYF
TRBD1	TRBV27	TRBJ2-2	few	TGTGCCAGCAGTATTGACAGGGTTGGAACCGGGGAGCTGTTTTTT	CASSIDRVGTGELFF
.	TRBV29-1	TRBJ2-6	few	TGCAGCGTTCGAGGGACAGGGGCCAACGTCCTGACTTTC	CSVRGTGANVLTF
.	TRBV4-3	TRBJ1-6	many	TGCGCCAGCAGCCAAGTTACCGGGGCAGAAAATTCACCCCTCCACTTT	CASSQVTGAENSPLHF
.	TRBV7-2	TRBJ2-3	.	TGTGCCAGCAGCCACGCCTCCTCACATACGCAGTATTTT	CASSHASSHTQYF
.	TRBV9	TRBJ2-5	many	TGTGCCAGCAGCCCGCGCGGAGGGCTGTACCAAGAGACCCAGTACTTC	CASSPRGGLYQETQYF
.	TRBV7-2	TRBJ1-5	.	TGTGCCAGCAGGGGGCACGATCAGCCCCAGCATTTT	CASRGHDQPQHF
.	TRBV20-1	TRBJ1-2	many	TGCAGTGCTAGGACCACCGGCTACACCTTC	CSARTTGYTF
.	TRBV7-9	TRBJ1-3	many	TGTGCCAGCAGCTTCGTCGACCCTCGCTCTGGAAACACCATATATTTT	CASSFVDPRSGNTIYF
.	TRBV7-9	TRBJ1-1	many	TGTGCCGGCCGAGGGGGTGAACAGAGTGGAACTGAAGCTTTCTTT	CAGRGGEQSGTEAFF
.	TRBV14	TRBJ2-1	.	TGTGCCAGCAGCCTAAGCCGGGGTAGATTCCCGTTCTTC	CASSLSRGRFPFF
TRBD1	TRBV10-3	TRBJ1-4	many	TGTGCCATCAGTACCTCGACAGGGTCAAGGGAAAAACTGTTTTTT	CAISTSTGSREKLFF